The 10 T cell receptor beta chains presented below share a single source sample, sequenced in a study of T cell repertoires in cytomegalovirus infection. For these TCRs, the target antigens are not known. MiXCR, applied by TCRdb to the reads, yields one record per CDR3 protein. The sample holds around 570,000 distinct CDR3 sequences, about 39% seen once. The sample here was cultured PBMCs, taken from culture after CMV antigen stimulation. These TCRs come from a human donor in good health (CMV status not recorded). Some clones in this sample may be carry-over from other donors' samples.

The chain has TRBV20-1 and TRBJ2-7, with TRBD1 identical over 9 bases. The CDR3 has 15 amino acids. Germline values: CDR1 DFQATT, CDR2 SNEGSKA (reference sequence). The junction had 9 bases not matched to a gene; V was cut back by 5 bases and J by 1 base. The CDR3 DNA reads TGCAGTGCTGGGGGACAGGGCTCGAATTCCTACGAGCAGTACTTC. It yields the protein CSAGGQGSNSYEQYF.

This clonotype was counted only a few times. The chain carries TRBV7-9 and TRBJ2-6, with D possibly matching TRBD1 (5 bases). V was pared by 5 bases and J by 0 bases, with 14 bases between. This CDR3 region has 17 residues. CDR1 and CDR2 (germline): SEHNR, FQNEAQ (reference sequence). CDR3 in amino acids: CASSPWADISGANVLTF. For the CDR3, the DNA is TGTGCCAGCAGCCCGTGGGCGGACATCTCTGGGGCCAACGTCCTGACTTTC.

There are a few counts of this clonotype. This chain joins TRBV7-6 and TRBJ1-3; D unresolved. The germline V gene encodes CDR1 SGHVS and CDR2 FNYEAQ. Trimming stripped 5 bases from V and 0 bases from J, with 14 bases between. The CDR3 is made up of 16 amino acids. The CDR3 bases are TGTGCCAGCAGCAAATCCGCCGTATTCTCTGGAAACACCATATATTTT. Translated, it gives CASSKSAVFSGNTIYF.

At least ten counts were recorded for this clonotype. The chain is built from TRBV7-6 and TRBJ2-1; 7 bases line up with TRBD2. Looked up from germline, CDR1 is SGHVS and CDR2 is FNYEAQ. The V segment lost 5 bases and the J segment 3 bases; nucleotides outside the gene matches: 7. This CDR3 has 15 residues. The CDR3 DNA sequence: TGTGCCAGCAGCCCATGGGGCGGGAGCTACAATGAGCAGTTCTTC. Protein: CASSPWGGSYNEQFF.

The chain couples TRBV7-2 to TRBJ1-6; TRBD1 matches 7 bases. The junction had 9 bases not matched to a gene; V was cut back by 2 bases and J by 8 bases. Germline-derived CDR1 and CDR2 are SGHTA and FQGNSA. The CDR3 has 16 amino acids. The CDR3 loop reads CASSLQDRFLDSPLHF. The CDR3 DNA reads TGTGCCAGCAGCTTACAGGACAGGTTCCTCGATTCACCCCTCCACTTT.

This clonotype showed up just a few times. The J gene is TRBJ1-5, the V gene TRBV6-1; weak D call: TRBD1 (5 bases). Looked up from germline, CDR1 is MNHNS and CDR2 is SASEGT. The CDR3 sequence is 16 residues long. V was cut by 4 bases and J by 0 bases, with 13 bases left in between. The chain's CDR3 is CASSGSGTDSNQPQHF. The CDR3 DNA follows: TGTGCCAGCAGTGGCTCCGGGACGGATAGCAATCAGCCCCAGCATTTT.

This chain connects TRBV7-2 to TRBJ2-2; D is possibly TRBD2 (6 bases). Germline CDR1 reads SGHTA; CDR2 reads FQGNSA. Trimming removed 7 bases at V and 3 bases at J, with 18 bases between. The CDR3 length is 16 residues. CDR3 sequence: CASTRNSGGYTGELFF. In DNA form, the CDR3 reads TGTGCCAGCACTCGAAATTCCGGGGGTTACACCGGGGAGCTGTTTTTT. The complete variable domain, with remaining parts taken from reference TRBV7-2 and TRBJ2-2, reads GAGVSQSPSNKVTEKGKDVELRCDPISGHTALYWYRQSLGQGLEFLIYFQGNSAPDKSGLPSDRFSAERTGGSVSTLTIQRTQQEDSAVYLCASTRNSGGYTGELFFGEGSRLTVL.

The chain combines TRBV10-3 with TRBJ2-7; no clear D. Germline CDR1 ENHRY, CDR2 SYGVKD. This CDR3 spans 14 amino acids. V lost 2 bases and J lost 3, with 11 bases in between. The CDR3 protein is CAISERESGYEQYF. The CDR3 nucleotides read TGTGCCATCAGTGAGCGCGAATCTGGCTACGAGCAGTACTTC.

The chain combines TRBV20-1 with TRBJ1-4, with 8 bases matching TRBD1. V lost 4 bases, J lost 5 bases, and 6 bases stayed unmatched. Germline values: CDR1 DFQATT, CDR2 SNEGSKA (reference sequence). CDR3 length equals 14 residues. As DNA, the CDR3 is TGCAGTGCTACCCCTAGGACAGGGAATGAAAAACTGTTTTTT. Translation gives CSATPRTGNEKLFF.

This clonotype was seen a few times. The chain combines TRBV4-1 with TRBJ1-1, with TRBD1 identical over 7 bases. CDR1 MGHRA and CDR2 YSYEKL come from the germline V gene. Losses at the gene ends were 3 bases for V and 1 base for J; bases not matched to a gene: 8. CDR3 size: 16 residues. This chain's CDR3 is CASSHEQGLTNTEAFF. Here the CDR3 DNA reads TGCGCCAGCAGCCACGAACAGGGGCTGACGAACACTGAAGCTTTCTTT.